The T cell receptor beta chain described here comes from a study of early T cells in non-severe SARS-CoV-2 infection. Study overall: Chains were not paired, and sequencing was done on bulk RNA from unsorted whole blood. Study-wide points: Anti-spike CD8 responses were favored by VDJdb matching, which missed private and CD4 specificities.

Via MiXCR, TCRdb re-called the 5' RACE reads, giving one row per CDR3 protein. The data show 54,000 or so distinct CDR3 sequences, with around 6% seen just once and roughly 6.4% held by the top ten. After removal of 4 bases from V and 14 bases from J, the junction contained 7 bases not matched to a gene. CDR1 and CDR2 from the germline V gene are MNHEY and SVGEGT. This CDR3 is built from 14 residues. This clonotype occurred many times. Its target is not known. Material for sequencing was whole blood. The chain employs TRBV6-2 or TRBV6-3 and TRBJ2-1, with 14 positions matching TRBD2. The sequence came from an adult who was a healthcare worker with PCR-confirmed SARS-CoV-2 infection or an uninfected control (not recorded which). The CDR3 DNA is TGTGCCAGCAGTTGGACTAGCGGGGGGCGGATGGAGTTCTTC. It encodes CASSWTSGGRMEFF.